This TCR beta chain was recorded in a study of cytomegalovirus exposure and HLA in healthy donors. The wider study: Tens of millions of unique TCRs from HLA-typed donors were held in an early data release. Whole-study results and caveats: Later work showed greater clonal expansion in HLA-associated TCR beta chains than in equally common others. Cytomegalovirus-associated TCR beta chains were listed, numbering over 150.

Trimming removed 3 bases at V and 2 bases at J, with 20 bases between. Looked up from germline, CDR1 is SGHKS and CDR2 is YYEKEE (reference sequence). This CDR3 region has 18 residues. This clone was seen just once. The antigen remains undetermined. 13 Jbeta primers and 60 Vbeta primers were used for the PCR. TCRdb's copy holds only in-frame clones and misses some; the assay was immunoSEQ multiplex PCR. This table holds approximately 100,000 clones, around two thirds found once. Healthy bone marrow donors supplied every sample. This receptor was identified in a middle-aged man in good health and CMV-seropositive. The material sequenced was PBMCs. The chain couples TRBV5-5 to TRBJ2-2; weak D call: TRBD1 (6 bases). This CDR3 is CASSWDNIRSGNTGELFF. The CDR3 coding sequence is TGTGCCAGCAGCTGGGACAATATTCGTTCGGGAAACACCGGGGAGCTGTTTTTT.